Listed here is a single TCR beta chain. The data were obtained in a study of technical replicates of blood from several donors. Profiling relied on immunoSEQ multiplex PCR, and the TCRdb table lists in-frame clones only, not all of them. The sample includes 85,000 to 95,000 clones, almost 97% of them seen just once. Germline V gene sequence: CDR1 SGDLS, CDR2 YYNGEE. Trimming took off 7 bases at V and 2 bases at J, with 13 bases between the two ends. CDR3 length: 14 amino acids. This clonotype was obtained from a human donor in good health. The sample taken for sequencing was T cells isolated from PBMCs. The chain couples TRBV9 to TRBJ2-1; TRBD2 might be the D (6 bases). CDR3 region: CASGGAPPYNEQFF. Here the CDR3 DNA reads TGTGCCAGCGGAGGGGCCCCGCCCTACAATGAGCAGTTCTTC.